A selection of T cell receptor beta chains follows, all from one sample in a study of blood T cell repertoires in COVID-19. TCRdb keeps only in-frame clones here, not all; method: immunoSEQ multiplex PCR. The table has 130,000 to 150,000 clones, approximately 87% seen once. Sequencing was carried out using PBMCs or T cells enriched from blood (not recorded which). The origin of the receptors is a woman in her twenties or thirties with acute COVID-19. Both conserved end residues are part of each CDR3. A D gene is named only where the DNA matches it firmly.

CDR3: CASSAGQAGSGNTIYF
J: TRBJ1-3
length: 16
D: TRBD1
V: TRBV9

CDR3: CASSPLGGSNQPQHF
J: TRBJ1-5
length: 15
D: NA
V: TRBV18

CDR3: CASRGKLAGGPEQYF
J: TRBJ2-7
length: 15
D: TRBD2
V: TRBV28

CDR3: CASSPFELGYNEQFF
J: TRBJ2-1
length: 15
D: NA
V: TRBV5-1

CDR3: CASSSGQNYGYTF
J: TRBJ1-2
length: 13
D: TRBD1
V: TRBV9

CDR3: CASGTSGIITEQYF
J: TRBJ2-7
length: 14
D: TRBD2
V: TRBV6-6

CDR3: CAWSPWVGGSSSYNEQFF
J: TRBJ2-1
length: 18
D: NA
V: TRBV30

CDR3: CASSDRGLNYGYTF
J: TRBJ1-2
length: 14
D: NA
V: TRBV6-4

CDR3: CASSQDPTGDGYTF
J: TRBJ1-2
length: 14
D: NA
V: TRBV4-1

CDR3: CASSQGYSSGGLTYF
J: TRBJ2-7
length: 15
D: TRBD2
V: TRBV3-1/TRBV3-2

CDR3: CASSESGFGANVLTF
J: TRBJ2-6
length: 15
D: NA
V: TRBV6-1

CDR3: CASSQVDRPEAFF
J: TRBJ1-1
length: 13
D: NA
V: TRBV4-1

CDR3: CASSLLGAGNTEAFF
J: TRBJ1-1
length: 15
D: NA
V: TRBV7-2

CDR3: CASSSTAASGLRGAGNTIYF
J: TRBJ1-3
length: 20
D: NA
V: TRBV7-8

CDR3: CASSAIAGHEQFF
J: TRBJ2-1
length: 13
D: TRBD2
V: TRBV7-2

CDR3: CASRRTGQGYGYTF
J: TRBJ1-2
length: 14
D: TRBD1
V: TRBV27

CDR3: CASSLGQKQETQYF
J: TRBJ2-5
length: 14
D: NA
V: TRBV5-4

CDR3: CASSQGLVNTEAFF
J: TRBJ1-1
length: 14
D: NA
V: TRBV4-3

CDR3: CAWTSPTGIINEQFF
J: TRBJ2-1
length: 15
D: TRBD1
V: TRBV30

CDR3: CASSSPQLAGNTDTQYF
J: TRBJ2-3
length: 17
D: TRBD2
V: TRBV28

CDR3: CAWSGGTVYSNQPQHF
J: TRBJ1-5
length: 16
D: TRBD1
V: TRBV30

CDR3: CASSQEFIGLGSGSYEQYF
J: TRBJ2-7
length: 19
D: TRBD2
V: TRBV4-3

CDR3: CVCRTGAGTLHF
J: TRBJ1-6
length: 12
D: TRBD1
V: TRBV29-1

CDR3: CASSIGGPMVYEQYF
J: TRBJ2-7
length: 15
D: NA
V: TRBV19

CDR3: CASSPQAGVGGELFF
J: TRBJ2-2
length: 15
D: TRBD2
V: TRBV5-1

CDR3: CATSRDPGTSSFQYF
J: TRBJ2-7
length: 15
D: TRBD2
V: TRBV15